This passage covers 29 T cell receptor beta chains from one sample sequenced in a study of cytomegalovirus exposure and HLA in healthy donors. Primers: 60 Vbeta forward and 13 Jbeta reverse. Libraries were prepared by immunoSEQ multiplex PCR; TCRdb keeps only in-frame clonotypes and omits some of them. Its table records around 74,000 clones. Source material: PBMCs. These receptors were taken from a man aged 25-45 years in good health and CMV-seronegative.

This chain connects TRBV7-6 to TRBJ1-6, with 8 bases aligning to TRBD1. CDR3 length equals 15 residues. The J segment lost 7 bases and the V segment lost 5 bases, leaving 7 bases of the junction unmatched. The V gene's germline CDR1 is SGHVS and CDR2 FNYEAQ. The CDR3 DNA follows: TGTGCCAGCAGCATTGGACAGGGTCGAAATTCACCCCTCCACTTT. It specifies CASSIGQGRNSPLHF. The complete variable domain, with remaining parts taken from reference TRBV7-6 and TRBJ1-6, reads GAGVSQSPRYKVTKRGQDVALRCDPISGHVSLYWYRQALGQGPEFLTYFNYEAQQDKSGLPNDRFSAERPEGSISTLTIQRTEQRDSAMYRCASSIGQGRNSPLHFGNGTRLTVT.

The chain couples TRBV7-6 to TRBJ2-1; TRBD2 is a possible D gene (5 bases). The CDR3 runs to 14 residues. The germline V and J ends were trimmed by 6 bases and 2 bases, with 11 bases remaining between them. Germline V gives CDR1 SGHVS, CDR2 FNYEAQ. As DNA, the CDR3 is TGTGCCAGCAGTCTAGCCGGAACCTACAATGAGCAGTTCTTC. It codes for CASSLAGTYNEQFF.

The V and J genes are TRBV7-6 and TRBJ1-5; D ambiguous. Germline V gene lookup returns CDR1 SGHVS and CDR2 FNYEAQ. The V gene lost 2 bases and the J gene lost 7 bases, with 9 bases spanning the gap. The CDR3 is made up of 13 amino acids. The CDR3 nucleotides read TGTGCCAGCAGCTTAAGTTTGAGGCAGCCCCAGCATTTT. Its protein is CASSLSLRQPQHF.

CDR3 sequence (DNA): TGTGCCAGCAGTTATAACGGGGGGACTAGCGGCTACGAGCAGTACTTC. Translating gives CASSYNGGTSGYEQYF. V usage is TRBV6-5 and J usage is TRBJ2-7, with TRBD2 identical over 11 bases. V lost 3 bases to trimming and J lost 3 bases; unmatched junction nucleotides: 7. Per germline, CDR1 MNHEY and CDR2 SVGAGI. This CDR3 region has 16 residues.

The gene calls are TRBV23-1 and TRBJ2-1; 10 bases align to TRBD2. TRBV23-1 is an ORF for which the function is uncertain. The ends lost 4 bases at V and 6 bases at J; junction bases unmatched: 15. The CDR3 consists of 18 residues. The CDR3 here is CASSRSGTSEVVFNEQFF. As DNA, the CDR3 is TGCGCCAGCAGTCGTTCCGGGACTAGCGAGGTAGTTTTCAATGAGCAGTTCTTC.

This sequence joins TRBV30 and TRBJ1-3, with D possibly TRBD1 on 5 matching bases. Germline CDR1 reads GTSNPN; CDR2 reads SVGIG (reference sequence). The CDR3 covers 13 residues. V lost 0 bases, J lost 4 bases, and 7 bases lay in between. CDR3 DNA: TGTGCCTGGAGTGTACGGGGGGGAAACACCATATATTTT. Residues: CAWSVRGGNTIYF.

The chain has TRBV6-1 and TRBJ1-2, with TRBD1 identical over 7 bases. The germline gives CDR1 MNHNS, CDR2 SASEGT. This CDR3 has 14 amino acids. Trimming took 4 bases from V and 2 from J; bases not matched to a gene: 4. CDR3 protein: CASSASQGNYGYTF. As DNA, the CDR3 is TGTGCCAGCAGTGCTTCACAGGGGAACTATGGCTACACCTTC.

V usage is TRBV4-3 and J usage is TRBJ2-3; TRBD2 aligns across 9 bases. The ends lost 0 bases at V and 5 bases at J; junction bases unmatched: 6. This CDR3 is 16 amino acids long. From germline, CDR1 is LGHNA and CDR2 YSLEER. CDR3 in amino acids: CASSQEGSGSGDTQYF. CDR3 bases: TGCGCCAGCAGCCAAGAGGGTAGCGGGAGCGGAGATACGCAGTATTTT.

The chain is built from TRBV5-1 and TRBJ1-2; D perhaps matches TRBD1 (6 bases). V was cut by 4 bases and J by 3 bases, with 16 bases left in between. There are 15 residues in the CDR3. In germline, CDR1 is SGHRS, CDR2 YFSETQ. CDR3 in amino acids: CASSVGAGVYYGYTF. CDR3 sequence (DNA): TGCGCCAGCAGCGTTGGTGCAGGGGTGTACTATGGCTACACCTTC.

V and J are TRBV2 and TRBJ1-4; D gene uncertain. With 1 base removed from V and 3 bases from J, the gap between germline ends came to 9 bases. CDR3 length equals 15 residues. CDR1 is SNHLY, CDR2 FYNNEI, per germline. The CDR3 bases are TGTGCCAGCAGTGAAGGCCAGGTGGCTAATGAAAAACTGTTTTTT. It codes for CASSEGQVANEKLFF.

The V and J genes are TRBV30 and TRBJ2-2; 8 bases match TRBD1. Germline values: CDR1 GTSNPN, CDR2 SVGIG (reference sequence). This CDR3 contains 15 residues. V lost 4 bases, J lost 4 bases, and 8 bases stayed unmatched. DNA for the CDR3: TGTGCCTGGAATCCCTCGGGACAGGCCACCGGGGAGCTGTTTTTT. Protein: CAWNPSGQATGELFF.

The chain carries TRBV5-6 and TRBJ2-5; D is uncertain. V lost 2 bases, J lost 1 base, and 3 bases lay in between. The CDR3 runs 12 residues. From germline, CDR1 is SGHDT and CDR2 YYEEEE. CDR3 sequence: CASSFVQETQYF. As DNA, the CDR3 is TGTGCCAGCAGCTTCGTCCAAGAGACCCAGTACTTC.

The V gene is TRBV19, the J gene TRBJ2-7; TRBD1 aligns across 7 bases. V lost 3 bases and J lost 0; bases outside the gene matches: 5. Germline loops: CDR1 LNHDA, CDR2 SQIVND (reference sequence). The CDR3 runs 15 residues. The CDR3 here is CASSIETGSSYEQYF. In DNA, the CDR3 is TGTGCCAGTAGTATTGAGACAGGGAGCTCCTACGAGCAGTACTTC.

The chain is built from TRBV7-9 and TRBJ1-1; 9 bases line up with TRBD1. CDR3 size: 14 residues. The V and J ends lost 5 bases and 3 bases, in that order; junction bases with no gene match: 4. Germline CDR1 is SEHNR and CDR2 is FQNEAQ (reference sequence). The CDR3 loop is CASSPRQGDTEAFF. CDR3 in DNA: TGTGCCAGCAGCCCCCGACAGGGGGACACTGAAGCTTTCTTT.

The chain combines TRBV6-6 with TRBJ2-7; 7 nucleotides align to TRBD2. The CDR3 has 14 amino acids. V dropped 10 bases and J dropped 3; count of bases not matched to a gene: 12. The germline CDR1 and CDR2 sequences are MNHNY and SVGAGI (reference sequence). CDR3 coding DNA: TGTGCCACCAGGGTGGGGGGGAACCTCTACGAGCAGTACTTC. Amino acids: CATRVGGNLYEQYF.

The gene calls are TRBV7-3 and TRBJ2-5, with D possibly TRBD1 on 5 matching bases. The V gene lost 8 bases and the J gene lost 2 bases, with 12 bases spanning the gap. The V gene's germline CDR1 is SGHTA and CDR2 FQGTGA. The CDR3 length is 13 residues. Here the CDR3 DNA reads TGTGCCAGCGGGCAGGGAAATCAAGAGACCCAGTACTTC. Protein sequence: CASGQGNQETQYF.

The chain employs TRBV4-3 and TRBJ2-1; maybe TRBD2 (5 bases). There are 17 residues in the CDR3. V was shortened by 0 bases and J by 0 bases, with 12 bases between the two germline ends. Germline V lookup: CDR1 LGHNA, CDR2 YSLEER. DNA of the CDR3: TGCGCCAGCAGCCAAGACCCCGCGGGCACCTCCTACAATGAGCAGTTCTTC. It is translated as CASSQDPAGTSYNEQFF.

The chain carries TRBV5-5 and TRBJ2-1; D not resolved. The CDR3 has 13 residues. Germline V gene lookup returns CDR1 SGHKS and CDR2 YYEKEE (reference sequence). V was shortened by 0 bases and J by 10 bases, with 11 bases between the two germline ends. This chain's CDR3 is CASSLAPGREQFF. The CDR3 nucleotides are TGTGCCAGCAGCTTGGCACCCGGTAGAGAGCAGTTCTTC.

This chain joins TRBV11-3 and TRBJ2-1, with 10 bases aligning to TRBD2. CDR1 is SGHNT and CDR2 is YENEEA in the germline V gene. CDR3 length: 17 amino acids. V was clipped by 5 bases and J by 1 base; unmatched bases: 8. For the CDR3, the DNA is TGTGCCAGCAGCACCGGCCCGACTAGCGGGTCCTACAATGAGCAGTTCTTC. Encoded protein: CASSTGPTSGSYNEQFF.

The J gene is TRBJ1-1, the V gene TRBV28; 9 bases line up with TRBD1. The CDR3 is 17 residues long. Germline CDR1 MDHEN, CDR2 SYDVKM. Trimming cost V 4 bases and J 3 bases; bases outside gene matches: 12. The CDR3 region has the DNA TGTGCCAGCAGTTCTACGGGACAGGGAACGCTAGACACTGAAGCTTTCTTT. Translation gives CASSSTGQGTLDTEAFF. Using reference TRBV28 and TRBJ1-1 for the parts outside the CDR3, the full variable domain is DVKVTQSSRYLVKRTGEKVFLECVQDMDHENMFWYRQDPGLGLRLIYFSYDVKMKEKGDIPEGYSVSREKKERFSLILESASTNQTSMYLCASSSTGQGTLDTEAFFGQGTRLTVV.

V usage is TRBV18 and J usage is TRBJ1-3; tentative D call: TRBD1 (6 bases). The CDR3 consists of 14 residues. Germline V lookup: CDR1 KGHSH, CDR2 LQKENI. V was cut by 4 bases and J by 3 bases, with 10 bases left in between. The DNA of the CDR3 is TGTGCCAGCTCACGGACAGAAGGTGGAAACACCATATATTTT. The encoded protein is CASSRTEGGNTIYF.

This rearrangement joins TRBV9 to TRBJ1-1, with 12 bases identical to TRBD1. Germline V gene sequence: CDR1 SGDLS, CDR2 YYNGEE. This CDR3 has 18 amino acids. The V segment lost 2 bases and the J segment 0 bases; nucleotides outside the gene matches: 8. The CDR3 region has the DNA TGTGCCAGCAGCGTCCGGGACAGGGGGCGAGGGATGAACACTGAAGCTTTCTTT. Protein: CASSVRDRGRGMNTEAFF.

The V gene is TRBV21-1, the J gene TRBJ2-7; the table calls TRBD2, which could not be checked here. TRBV21-1 corresponds to a pseudogene. This CDR3 comprises 10 residues. CDR3 sequence: CASSPGEQYF. The CDR3 DNA is TGTGCCAGCAGCCCCGGCGAGCAGTACTTC.

The CDR3 DNA reads as TGTGCCAGCATGCGATACAAGGCGCGCGGCGAAAAACTGTTTTTT. This translates into CASMRYKARGEKLFF. This chain uses TRBV27 with TRBJ1-4; D gene unclear. Deletions cut 7 bases from V and 8 bases from J, with 20 bases between. This CDR3 is built from 15 residues. The germline V gene encodes CDR1 MNHEY and CDR2 SMNVEV (reference sequence).

CDR3 sequence (DNA): TGCGCCAGCAGCCAAGATGATTCTAGCGGGGTGGTAAGCTACGAGCAGTACTTC. Its translation: CASSQDDSSGVVSYEQYF. The chain uses TRBV4-3 and TRBJ2-7; 9 bases line up with TRBD2. Germline V gives CDR1 LGHNA, CDR2 YSLEER. V lost 0 bases and J lost 3; bases outside the gene matches: 12. The CDR3 sequence is 18 residues long.

The chain uses TRBV4-1 and TRBJ2-6; D possibly corresponds to TRBD1 (6 bases). Germline V gene lookup returns CDR1 MGHRA and CDR2 YSYEKL. V was pared by 1 base and J by 0 bases, with 7 bases between. CDR3 length: 16 amino acids. The CDR3 region has the DNA TGCGCCAGCAGCCAAGGGACAGCCTCTGGGGCCAACGTCCTGACTTTC. This codes for CASSQGTASGANVLTF.

The chain combines TRBV2 with TRBJ1-2, with 7 bases matching TRBD1. The CDR3 sequence is 15 residues long. V was clipped by 0 bases and J by 7 bases; unmatched bases: 8. The germline CDR1 and CDR2 sequences are SNHLY and FYNNEI. The CDR3 region has the DNA TGTGCCAGCAGTGAAGCGCCAGGGACAGTACGTGGCTACACCTTC. Residues: CASSEAPGTVRGYTF. The whole variable domain, remainder taken from reference TRBV2 and TRBJ1-2, is EPEVTQTPSHQVTQMGQEVILRCVPISNHLYFYWYRQILGQKVEFLVSFYNNEISEKSEIFDDQFSVERPDGSNFTLKIRSTKLEDSAMYFCASSEAPGTVRGYTFGSGTRLTVV.

The rearrangement uses TRBV7-9 and TRBJ1-2; 11 bases are a match to TRBD1. After removal of 5 bases from V and 4 bases from J, the junction contained 12 bases not matched to a gene. Germline V lookup: CDR1 SEHNR, CDR2 FQNEAQ (reference sequence). The CDR3 length is 17 residues. CDR3 DNA sequence: TGTGCCAGCAGCCTAGGGACAGGGGGGCTCGGGCGCTATGGCTACACCTTC. Translating it yields CASSLGTGGLGRYGYTF.

This chain's CDR3 is CASSLAYNEQFF. DNA for the CDR3: TGTGCCAGCAGCTTAGCATACAATGAGCAGTTCTTC. The chain uses TRBV5-6 and TRBJ2-1; no firm D call. V gave up 2 bases and J gave up 4 bases, with 4 bases separating them. Germline lookup yields CDR1 SGHDT and CDR2 YYEEEE. CDR3 size: 12 residues.